These 19 T cell receptor beta chains share one sample of origin, sequenced in a study of CD8 T cells in Susac syndrome. With random hexamers, reverse transcription was performed on about 0.45 to 1 ug of RNA. In TCRdb, the immunoSEQ multiplex PCR reads were re-called with MiXCR into one record per CDR3 protein. In the table there are 120,000 to 150,000 distinct CDR3 sequences, nearly 97% of which are singletons. The sequencing sample was made of CD4+ T cells from PBMCs. Receptors were obtained from a human donor with Susac syndrome.

The chain links TRBV24-1 to TRBJ2-1; 10 positions match TRBD2. The CDR3 runs 17 residues. Trimming cost V 2 bases and J 5 bases; bases outside gene matches: 8. Germline-derived CDR1 and CDR2 are KGHDR and SFDVKD. Written as DNA, the CDR3 is TGTGCCACCAGTGATTCCGGTAGCGGGGGGATCCACAATGAGCAGTTCTTC. Encoded protein: CATSDSGSGGIHNEQFF.

The chain is built from TRBV5-1 and TRBJ2-3, with D unclear. CDR3 length: 14 amino acids. Trimming took 3 bases from V and 5 from J, leaving 13 bases between them. Germline CDR1 reads SGHRS; CDR2 reads YFSETQ. This CDR3 is CASSSLLDGDTQYF. The CDR3 DNA reads as TGCGCCAGCAGCTCCCTCCTCGACGGAGATACGCAGTATTTT. The full variable domain, rest sourced from reference TRBV5-1 and TRBJ2-3, is KAGVTQTPRYLIKTRGQQVTLSCSPISGHRSVSWYQQTPGQGLQFLFEYFSETQRNKGNFPGRFSGRQFSNSRSEMNVSTLELGDSALYLCASSSLLDGDTQYFGPGTRLTVL.

The chain joins TRBV20-1 to TRBJ1-2; D is unclear. Trimming removed 3 bases at V and 6 bases at J, with 14 bases between. The CDR3 runs 13 residues. The V gene's germline CDR1 is DFQATT and CDR2 SNEGSKA (reference sequence). The CDR3 region is CSASLPGVDGYTF. In DNA, the CDR3 is TGCAGTGCTAGTCTCCCGGGTGTAGATGGCTACACCTTC.

This sequence joins TRBV14 and TRBJ2-3, with 8 bases matching TRBD2. In germline, CDR1 is SGHDN, CDR2 FVKESK. Losses at the gene ends were 3 bases for V and 4 bases for J; bases not matched to a gene: 6. This CDR3 has 15 amino acids. CDR3 in amino acids: CASSHGRGTSDTQYF. CDR3 in DNA: TGTGCCAGCAGCCACGGGAGGGGGACGTCAGATACGCAGTATTTT.

J is TRBJ2-7 and V is TRBV12-3 or TRBV12-4, with D maybe TRBD2 (5 bases). CDR3 length equals 12 residues. V was pared by 6 bases and J by 4 bases, with 10 bases between. The CDR3 protein is CASRPTGYEQYF. As DNA, the CDR3 is TGTGCCAGCAGACCGACGGGATACGAGCAGTACTTC.

V gene TRBV5-5 combines with J gene TRBJ1-2; D ambiguous. The CDR3 is 13 amino acids. The V gene lost 2 bases and the J gene lost 2 bases, with 7 bases spanning the gap. CDR1 and CDR2 from the germline V gene are SGHKS and YYEKEE (reference sequence). The CDR3 sequence is CASSFDTNYGYTF. DNA of the CDR3: TGTGCCAGCAGCTTCGACACAAACTATGGCTACACCTTC.

This chain joins TRBV6-1 and TRBJ2-7; 13 bases are shared with TRBD2. CDR3 length: 16 amino acids. CDR1 MNHNS and CDR2 SASEGT come from the germline V gene. The ends lost 5 bases at V and 3 bases at J; junction bases unmatched: 7. For the CDR3, the DNA is TGTGCCAGCAGTCTAGGGACTAGCGGGAAAGTCTACGAGCAGTACTTC. Translation gives CASSLGTSGKVYEQYF.

This chain connects TRBV24-1 to TRBJ1-1; 10 bases map to TRBD1. CDR3 length equals 15 residues. Germline V gene sequence: CDR1 KGHDR, CDR2 SFDVKD. The V and J ends lost 4 bases and 3 bases, in that order; junction bases with no gene match: 4. The DNA for the CDR3 is TGTGCCACCAGTGACACCGGGACAGGGGACACTGAAGCTTTCTTT. Protein: CATSDTGTGDTEAFF.

The V call is TRBV5-1, the J call TRBJ1-5; tentatively, D is TRBD1 (5 bases). There are 13 residues in the CDR3. CDR1 and CDR2 from the germline V gene are SGHRS and YFSETQ. Deletions cut 2 bases from V and 8 bases from J, with 11 bases between. CDR3 protein: CASSLSGGEPQHF. CDR3 coding DNA: TGCGCCAGCAGCTTAAGCGGGGGGGAGCCCCAGCATTTT.

The V and J genes are TRBV5-1 and TRBJ2-3; perhaps TRBD1 as D (5 bases). CDR1 is SGHRS and CDR2 is YFSETQ in the germline V gene. CDR3 length: 14 amino acids. V was pared by 4 bases and J by 4 bases, with 13 bases between. The CDR3 nucleotides read TGCGCCAGCAGCCCCCGGGCAGGGCCAGATACGCAGTATTTT. It codes for CASSPRAGPDTQYF.

The V and J genes are TRBV20-1 and TRBJ1-1, with 8 bases aligning to TRBD1. The germline CDR1 and CDR2 sequences are DFQATT and SNEGSKA (reference sequence). The J segment lost 2 bases and the V segment lost 5 bases, leaving 10 bases of the junction unmatched. The CDR3 loop spans 15 amino acids. CDR3 in amino acids: CSAPQNRGINTEAFF. The CDR3 nucleotides read TGCAGTGCTCCACAAAACAGGGGGATTAACACTGAAGCTTTCTTT.

V gene TRBV19 combines with J gene TRBJ1-5, with D unresolved. The germline V and J ends were trimmed by 3 bases and 1 base, with 10 bases remaining between them. Looked up from germline, CDR1 is LNHDA and CDR2 is SQIVND (reference sequence). The CDR3 contains 15 residues. Written as DNA, the CDR3 is TGTGCCAGTAGTATCTTAAGGCTGAGCAATCAGCCCCAGCATTTT. Translating it yields CASSILRLSNQPQHF.

The chain links TRBV20-1 to TRBJ1-1; D gene ambiguous. Trimming left V 0 bases short and J 7 bases short, with 9 bases between. The germline CDR1 and CDR2 sequences are DFQATT and SNEGSKA (reference sequence). The CDR3 has 12 amino acids. CDR3 DNA: TGCAGTGCTAGAGATCTTAGCCTTGAAGCTTTCTTT. Its protein product is CSARDLSLEAFF.

This clonotype was recorded only once. The chain joins TRBV9 to TRBJ2-1; 9 bases align to TRBD2. Germline CDR1 reads SGDLS; CDR2 reads YYNGEE. The length of the CDR3 is 13 residues. V shed 0 bases and J 15 bases; nucleotides not matched to a gene: 7. CDR3 region: CASSVGGRALPFF. For the CDR3, the DNA is TGTGCCAGCAGCGTAGGCGGGAGGGCCCTTCCGTTCTTC.

The J gene is TRBJ1-2, the V gene TRBV29-1; D ambiguous. This CDR3 spans 14 amino acids. V dropped 0 bases and J dropped 5 bases, with 13 bases sitting between them. CDR1 and CDR2 from the germline V gene are SQVTM and ANQGSEA. CDR3 sequence reads: CSVEDPWIGYGYTF. CDR3 DNA: TGCAGCGTTGAAGATCCATGGATTGGGTATGGCTACACCTTC.

This clonotype was seen a few times. The chain recombines TRBV7-3 with TRBJ2-3; 8 nucleotides line up with TRBD2. Looked up from germline, CDR1 is SGHTA and CDR2 is FQGTGA. This CDR3 contains 14 residues. The junction had 7 bases not matched to a gene; V was cut back by 6 bases and J by 5 bases. This CDR3 reads CASRGSGVGDTQYF. CDR3 DNA: TGTGCCAGCAGGGGTAGCGGGGTCGGAGATACGCAGTATTTT. The variable domain in full, completed from reference TRBV7-3 and TRBJ2-3, reads GAGVSQTPSNKVTEKGKYVELRCDPISGHTALYWYRQSLGQGPEFLIYFQGTGAADDSGLPNDRFFAVRPEGSVSTLKIQRTERGDSAVYLCASRGSGVGDTQYFGPGTRLTVL.

This chain links TRBV20-1 with TRBJ1-5; D uncertain. The CDR3 contains 13 residues. V dropped 7 bases and J dropped 5 bases, with 15 bases sitting between them. The V gene's germline CDR1 is DFQATT and CDR2 SNEGSKA (reference sequence). The CDR3 DNA reads TGCAGTGGGAGGGAAGAGCTCGATCAGCCCCAGCATTTT. Translated, it gives CSGREELDQPQHF.

The chain links TRBV14 to TRBJ1-4, with D perhaps TRBD1 (6 bases). Deletions cut 3 bases from V and 7 bases from J, with 9 bases between. The CDR3 has 13 amino acids. In germline, CDR1 is SGHDN, CDR2 FVKESK. In DNA, the CDR3 is TGTGCCAGCAGCCAGGGACATGCTGAAAAACTGTTTTTT. This codes for CASSQGHAEKLFF.

This clonotype was found once. The V call is TRBV11-2, the J call TRBJ1-2; the match to TRBD1 covers 7 bases. Looked up from germline, CDR1 is SGHAT and CDR2 is FQNNGV. CDR3 size: 13 residues. V lost 5 bases to trimming and J lost 4 bases; unmatched junction nucleotides: 4. In DNA form, the CDR3 reads TGTGCCAGCAGCCGGGGACAGTCCTATGGCTACACCTTC. Protein product: CASSRGQSYGYTF.